The T cell receptor beta chain described here comes from a study of cytomegalovirus exposure and HLA in healthy donors. PCR involved 60 Vbeta and 13 Jbeta primers. The data were produced by immunoSEQ multiplex PCR, yet TCRdb's version contains in-frame clones alone and is incomplete. Found here are about 150,000 clones, 75% to 90% of them singletons; the top ten hold about 2.5%. The donors comprised healthy bone marrow donors. To note about this clone: The target antigen is unknown.

Overall study findings and caveats: Investigators reported more than 150 TCR beta chains as tied to cytomegalovirus. Earlier analysis yielded a pattern in which most TCR beta V segments were productive about 87% or about 30% of the time.

Trimming removed 4 bases from V and 3 bases from J; junction bases left unmatched: 4. The germline gives CDR1 LNHDA, CDR2 SQIVND (reference sequence). This CDR3 spans 14 amino acids. This receptor was obtained from a male donor in good health and CMV-seronegative. The sample was PBMCs. The rearrangement joins TRBV19 to TRBJ1-2; 8 bases match TRBD1. The CDR3: CASSSIQGDYGYTF. The CDR3 coding sequence is TGTGCCAGTAGTAGTATACAGGGGGACTATGGCTACACCTTC.